This TCR beta chain was profiled in a study of T cell responses to AZD1222 COVID-19 vaccine. Study observations and caveats: Along spike, vaccine-associated CD4 TCRs were found throughout, with dominance at 160-218 and 743-854.

Here immunoSEQ multiplex PCR was the method, and the copy in TCRdb shows in-frame clones only, minus some. The sample contains 120,000 to 150,000 clones, approximately 90% of which appear only once. CDR1 is LNHDA and CDR2 is SQIVND in the germline V gene (reference sequence). This CDR3 contains 16 residues. V was cut by 6 bases and J by 2 bases, with 18 bases left in between. As regards this clone: Its antigen is not known.

This sequence was found in an adult in good health. V usage is TRBV19 and J usage is TRBJ2-3; the D call may be TRBD1 or TRBD2 (6 bases each). The specimen was peripheral blood, collected on day 0 of AZD1222 vaccination. For the CDR3, the DNA is TGTGCCAGTAGCCCGTGGTTGAGGGGGGACACAGATACGCAGTATTTT. It codes for CASSPWLRGDTDTQYF.